Each of the 16 T cell receptor beta chains below was sequenced from the same sample in a study of Ad26.COV2.S vaccination and SARS-CoV-2 variants. Profiling relied on immunoSEQ multiplex PCR, and the TCRdb table lists in-frame clones only, not all of them. This sample carries about 97,000 clones, around 82% of them seen once, and the ten largest clones take approximately 15%. The starting material was peripheral blood, obtained after recovery from COVID-19. The receptors originated from a human donor who had recovered from COVID-19.

The chain combines TRBV28 with TRBJ1-4, with 9 bases that match TRBD1. Trimming at V came to 6 bases and at J to 7 bases, leaving 9 bases not matched to a gene. The CDR3 extends over 15 amino acids. CDR1 is MDHEN and CDR2 is SYDVKM in the germline V gene. The CDR3 DNA is TGTGCCAGCAGACCCAACAGGGGGCGAAGTGAAAAACTGTTTTTT. This encodes CASRPNRGRSEKLFF.

This clone occurred a few times. The rearrangement links TRBV18 to TRBJ1-2, with a tentative D call TRBD1 (5 bases). From germline, CDR1 is KGHSH and CDR2 LQKENI. This CDR3 has 15 amino acids. V was pared by 5 bases and J by 6 bases, with 19 bases between. CDR3 DNA: TGTGCCAGCTCAAACGGGTGGGCCAGGGAGGATGGCTACACCTTC. Amino acid sequence: CASSNGWAREDGYTF.

V gene TRBV27 combines with J gene TRBJ1-5; a weak D match, TRBD1 (6 bases). Trimming stripped 0 bases from V and 0 bases from J, with 6 bases between. The CDR3 consists of 15 residues. The germline V gene has CDR1 MNHEY and CDR2 SMNVEV (reference sequence). The CDR3 DNA sequence: TGTGCCAGCAGTTTATCGGACAGTAGCAATCAGCCCCAGCATTTT. Residues: CASSLSDSSNQPQHF.

The V gene is TRBV6-6, the J gene TRBJ2-3; D gene unclear. This CDR3 contains 13 residues. The germline CDR1 and CDR2 sequences are MNHNY and SVGAGI (reference sequence). The germline V and J ends were trimmed by 7 bases and 1 base, with 9 bases remaining between them. Here the CDR3 reads CASMVQGTDTQYF. CDR3 nucleotides: TGTGCCAGCATGGTGCAAGGCACAGATACGCAGTATTTT.

J is TRBJ1-1 and V is TRBV28; tentative D call: TRBD1 (6 bases). The germline V gene encodes CDR1 MDHEN and CDR2 SYDVKM. Trimming removed 5 bases at V and 0 bases at J, with 16 bases between. The CDR3 has 16 residues. DNA of the CDR3: TGTGCCAGCAGTAGTCCCTCAGAGGGGGTGAACACTGAAGCTTTCTTT. Translating gives CASSSPSEGVNTEAFF.

This chain links TRBV2 with TRBJ1-1, with 9 bases matching TRBD1. V lost 6 bases and J lost 5; bases outside the gene matches: 7. There are 14 residues in the CDR3. Germline lookup yields CDR1 SNHLY and CDR2 FYNNEI. CDR3 amino acids: CASRTGQGFTEAFF. Written as DNA, the CDR3 is TGTGCCAGCAGAACGGGACAGGGATTTACTGAAGCTTTCTTT. The full variable domain, in which reference TRBV2 and TRBJ1-1 provide the parts outside the CDR3, is EPEVTQTPSHQVTQMGQEVILRCVPISNHLYFYWYRQILGQKVEFLVSFYNNEISEKSEIFDDQFSVERPDGSNFTLKIRSTKLEDSAMYFCASRTGQGFTEAFFGQGTRLTVV.

The chain employs TRBV30 and TRBJ1-2, with D maybe TRBD1 (5 bases). The germline V and J ends were trimmed by 1 base and 8 bases, with 14 bases remaining between them. CDR3 length equals 13 residues. Germline-derived CDR1 and CDR2 are GTSNPN and SVGIG (reference sequence). The CDR3 reads CAWSATGETGYTF. CDR3 DNA: TGTGCCTGGAGTGCAACAGGAGAGACGGGCTACACCTTC.

The chain recombines TRBV10-3 with TRBJ1-1; maybe TRBD1 (6 bases). V shed 0 bases and J shed 1 base, with 9 bases lying between them. The CDR3 is made up of 15 amino acids. The germline CDR1 and CDR2 sequences are ENHRY and SYGVKD. The CDR3: CAISESGGSNTEAFF. CDR3 nucleotide sequence: TGTGCCATCAGTGAGTCCGGGGGCTCGAACACTGAAGCTTTCTTT.

This clone was counted a few times. At one of its ends the junction is not consistent with the germline gene, which may arise from a read error. This chain connects TRBV19 to TRBJ1-4; 9 bases align to TRBD1. The germline V gene encodes CDR1 LNHDA and CDR2 SQIVND (reference sequence). This CDR3 is 14 amino acids long. In DNA, the CDR3 is TGTGCCAGTAGTGTACAGGGGGCTAAGGAAAAACTGTTTTTT. This sequence encodes CASSVQGAKEKLFF.

CDR3 in DNA: TGTGCCAGCAGCCAAACTGGTGAAAAACTGTTTTTT. This translates into CASSQTGEKLFF. The V and J genes are TRBV6-5 and TRBJ1-4; no clear D gene. Germline V gene sequence: CDR1 MNHEY, CDR2 SVGAGI. Trimming removed 6 bases from V and 7 bases from J, with 9 bases in between. CDR3 length equals 12 residues.

This rearrangement joins TRBV11-2 to TRBJ2-1, with 9 bases identical to TRBD2. Germline V gene data show CDR1 as SGHAT and CDR2 as FQNNGV. V gave up 5 bases and J gave up 0 bases; unmatched junction bases: 11. This CDR3 has 18 residues. CDR3 in amino acids: CASSESRGGGSSYNEQFF. In DNA, the CDR3 is TGTGCCAGCAGCGAGAGTCGCGGGGGGGGCAGCTCCTACAATGAGCAGTTCTTC.

The chain combines TRBV6-4 with TRBJ1-5, with a weak D call TRBD1 (5 bases). Germline CDR1 is MRHNA and CDR2 is SNTAGT. The CDR3 consists of 17 residues. Between the trimmed V and J ends, which lost 7 bases and 0 bases, there was a span of 19 bases. CDR3 residues: CASKVTAGRNSNQPQHF. The CDR3 region has the DNA TGTGCCAGCAAAGTGACGGCAGGGAGGAATAGCAATCAGCCCCAGCATTTT.

This chain joins TRBV19 and TRBJ1-5; D is undetermined. The CDR3 length is 16 residues. V lost 3 bases, J lost 6 bases, and 18 bases lay in between. The germline CDR1 and CDR2 sequences are LNHDA and SQIVND (reference sequence). Here the CDR3 DNA reads TGTGCCAGTAGTATCCACGGCGGGGAGGACGGTCAGCCCCAGCATTTT. Encoded protein: CASSIHGGEDGQPQHF.

The rearrangement uses TRBV5-6 and TRBJ1-2; TRBD1 agrees at 9 bases. V was clipped by 0 bases and J by 5 bases; unmatched bases: 8. The CDR3 extends over 16 amino acids. Germline V gene lookup returns CDR1 SGHDT and CDR2 YYEEEE. In DNA, the CDR3 is TGTGCCAGCAGCTTGGGTTCGACAGGGGGTAAATATGGCTACACCTTC. Its translation: CASSLGSTGGKYGYTF. The complete variable domain, with remaining parts taken from reference TRBV5-6 and TRBJ1-2, reads DAGVTQSPTHLIKTRGQQVTLRCSPKSGHDTVSWYQQALGQGPQFIFQYYEEEERQRGNFPDRFSGHQFPNYSSELNVNALLLGDSALYLCASSLGSTGGKYGYTFGSGTRLTVV.

The chain links TRBV11-2 to TRBJ2-3; D call uncertain. In germline, CDR1 is SGHAT, CDR2 FQNNGV. Trimming removed 4 bases at V and 0 bases at J, with 2 bases between. The CDR3 runs 12 residues. The CDR3 is CASSYSTDTQYF. The CDR3 DNA follows: TGTGCCAGCAGCTACAGCACAGATACGCAGTATTTT.

This rearrangement joins TRBV30 to TRBJ2-7, with 7 bases identical to TRBD2. V trimming: 1 base; J trimming: 1 base; junction bases outside the gene matches: 4. There are 14 residues in the CDR3. Germline V CDR1 and CDR2: GTSNPN, SVGIG (reference sequence). This chain's CDR3 is CAWSGPGGSYEQYF. The CDR3, as DNA: TGTGCCTGGAGTGGACCCGGGGGGTCCTACGAGCAGTACTTC. The entire variable domain, with the rest obtained from reference TRBV30 and TRBJ2-7, is as follows: SQTIHQWPATLVQPVGSPLSLECTVEGTSNPNLYWYRQAAGRGLQLLFYSVGIGQISSEVPQNLSASRPQDRQFILSSKKLLLSDSGFYLCAWSGPGGSYEQYFGPGTRLTVT.